This note documents a single TCR beta chain sequence. This clone's antigen is unknown. Base qualities were left out, and no much larger clone turns up one base away. The CDR3 measures 14 amino acids from cysteine to phenylalanine. The CDR3 DNA has 42 bases and is translated from base 1. V gives up 0 bases and J gives up 3 bases, and the segment between their germline ends measures 8 bases. The germline V gene encodes CDR1 SGHDN and CDR2 FVKESK. The cohort consisted of fewer than 700 healthy bone marrow donors. Cohort members were all nominally healthy when sampled, although unrecorded immune exposures were likely present. The donor was CMV seropositive and belonged to the group of around 300 seropositive cohort members. Each donor provided a peripheral blood sample, and peripheral blood mononuclear cells were used for TCR beta sequencing. The Qiagen DNeasy Blood Extraction Kit was used to extract genomic DNA from the blood cell samples.

This sample is part of a study of cytomegalovirus exposure and HLA in healthy donors (dated by TCRdb to the late 2010s). For the study in its entirety: In an earlier analysis of roughly 590 of the donors, 276 Gb of sequence data and roughly 100 million unique TCR beta sequences from 180 million or so T cells were reported. An early release covering roughly 580 HLA-typed donors comprised 300 to 350 gigabases of sequencing data and around 80 million unique TCR sequences. The genetic ancestry cluster associated with self-reported Caucasian donors included over 65% of the roughly 400 genotyped donors. The study aimed to test whether cataloging public T cell receptors could reveal signatures of past pathogen exposure. The study used immunosequencing to profile the T cell repertoires of approximately 630 subjects and linked those repertoires to cytomegalovirus serostatus. In addition to the first cohort of about 650 subjects, a separate validation cohort of approximately 110 different subjects was used. To predict cytomegalovirus infection status, the study combined high-throughput TCR immunosequencing, statistical association of individual TCRs with disease status, and machine learning. To study patterns of TCR occurrence, a later analysis re-analyzed previously published TCR beta repertoires from 550 to 800 donors and added high-resolution HLA genotyping. Rather than drawing on any new phenotypic data, the later analysis identified candidate immune exposures from TCR beta sequences and the way those sequences occurred across donors. An earlier analysis of around 640 of the donors used high-throughput TCR beta sequencing to judge whether each TCR beta V gene segment behaved as functional or pseudogenic. Donor age, sex, ethnicity and CMV serostatus were compiled together with the repertoire data. Genome-wide SNP genotypes for about three fifths of the 666 donors were used in a later genetic analysis, which treated that subset as a discovery cohort. Every repertoire in the discovery cohort had been generated on one and the same sequencing platform. Both class I and class II loci were covered by HLA typing, at four-digit resolution. Typing coverage differed by locus: A, B, C, DRB1 and DQB1 were typed in roughly 620-630 donors, DQA1 in 500 to 550, DPA1 in 600 to 610, and DPB1 in roughly 450. About five DR-DQ haplotypes were treated as single units for association and clustering because of strong linkage in the cohort. Among approximately 370 genotyped donors of the cohort, an average of about 220,000 unique TCR beta nucleotide sequences was sequenced per donor, of which 15% to 20% were non-productive.

The research as a whole found: Some IMGT-functional V segments, including TRBV6-2 and TRBV6-3, could not be told apart with the 87-base-pair reads, so those segments were excluded. A further reported finding was that TCR beta sequences accurately predicted the HLA-A and HLA-B alleles for most subjects in the first cohort. According to a later analysis, parvovirus B19, influenza, CMV and Epstein-Barr virus appeared linked to several top co-occurrence clusters. When HLA alleles, especially DR and DQ, strongly co-occurred, attributing TCR associations to individual alleles was difficult. The presence/absence analyses assumed that sequencing depth was roughly uniform across donors, and that assumption may not be true. According to a later analysis, most CMV-associated TCR beta chains appeared to be HLA-restricted, and the HLA associations seemed to be driven largely by CMV exposure. In a later analysis, the rate of TCR association differed among HLA loci, with DRB1 alleles having the most associated TCRs and HLA-C alleles having the fewest. In a later genetic analysis, a missense DCLRE1C variant was associated with V-gene and J-gene trimming of TCR beta chains, and the association was replicated in an independent cohort. In a later analysis, HLA-associated TCR beta chains showed more clonal expansion and lower generation probabilities than non-associated chains that were equally common. Correlated functional status among segregating V segments might be attributable to linkage disequilibrium, but an unknown experimental factor could not be ruled out. CMV serostatus was the only immune exposure information available for the cohort. This cohort had only TCR beta chains sequenced, and the lack of alpha or paired-chain data limited which features could be detected. Compared with the roughly 670-donor mean, donors in an Asian-associated ancestry cluster had fewer N-insertions in productive TCRs, according to a later genetic analysis. A few of the identified cytomegalovirus-associated TCR beta chains were confirmed in vitro to be specific for cytomegalovirus antigens. In the study, 150 to 200 TCR beta chains were listed as associated with cytomegalovirus. The earlier analysis of about 600 of the donors excluded some 15 rarely observed V segments, including chromosome 9 orphons, because counts were too low. A group of highly shared sequence variants was considered likely to be a technical artifact of the sequencing pipeline. Cytomegalovirus status was reported to be diagnosed by the classifier with high specificity and sensitivity in both the original and validation cohorts. HLA typing was unavailable for some donors at each locus, so association tests used only the typed subset. Broadly in line with IMGT annotations, most TCR beta V segments showed up in productive rearrangements about 90% or about 30% of the time in an earlier analysis of approximately 600 of the donors. According to the authors, the approach could potentially be generalized to other disease states and immunological phenotypes. Most TCR sequences were observed very rarely across donors, whereas some public TCRs were present in many individuals. At a false discovery rate of 0.05, a later analysis linked 15,000 to 20,000 TCR beta sequences to specific HLA alleles.

The library relied on the immunoSEQ multiplex PCR assay. A mixture of 60 forward primers for TCR Vbeta segments and 13 reverse primers for TCR Jbeta segments was used in the multiplex PCR. The CDR3 region of rearranged TCR beta genes was amplified from genomic DNA with a multiplex PCR assay. Amplified TCR beta libraries were sequenced as 87-base-pair reads on the Illumina HiSeq System. Regarding the original processing steps: Across the 666 repertoires, a later analysis counted 60 million to 90 million unique TCR beta chains, 9.5 million to 13 million of which were shared by at least two donors. To remove PCR and sequencing errors, raw reads were error-corrected and collapsed into unique sequences using a nearest-neighbor algorithm that merged closely related sequences. V, D and J gene segments were assigned by aligning CDR3 sequences to IMGT reference sequences. For a sequence to be retained, a match of at least six nucleotides to both a V gene segment and a J gene segment was required. A rearrangement counted as productive if the CDR3 had no stop codons and remained in frame with V and J, and every other rearrangement counted as non-productive. Following IMGT convention, CDR3 was defined as the stretch from the second conserved V-encoded cysteine to the conserved J-encoded phenylalanine. Sequences without an unambiguous match to a single V gene segment were excluded from the earlier analysis of a few hundred of the donors. An earlier analysis of under 750 of the donors called V segments functional above 56.7% productive rearrangements and segregating when the between-donor standard deviation exceeded 5%. A statistical classification framework was built for diagnosing cytomegalovirus status from the catalog of TCR beta chain sequences. V and J gene assignment, in a later analysis, came from comparing TCR nucleotide sequences with IMGT/GENE-DB human TR gene sequences. Using the TCRdist pipeline, a later analysis assigned CDR3 sequences along with most-parsimonious VDJ recombination scenarios. In a later analysis, every TCR beta chain was defined by the combination of its CDR3 amino acid sequence and its V-gene family, and reads without a unique V-gene family were dropped. In a later analysis, around 600 highly shared, low-generation-probability nucleotide sequences were removed to address suspected cross-contamination and a sequencing artifact. A later analysis calculated a clonal expansion index for each public chain from normalized within-repertoire ranks of inferred template counts. A later analysis computed generation probabilities with a VDJ recombination model fitted to out-of-frame rearrangements, and checked the results against IGoR. In a later analysis, hypergeometric tests were used to score TCR-TCR, TCR-HLA and TCR-CMV co-occurrence, with a repertoire-size bias correction applied to TCR pairs. A later analysis estimated false discovery rates by permuting HLA or CMV assignments 20 times. A later analysis grouped co-occurring TCRs with DBSCAN, adding TCRdist sequence similarity when clustering within HLA-allele-positive subsets. Co-occurrence clustering excluded repertoires with fewer than 30,000 or more than 120,000 public chains, plus five with anomalous nucleotide sharing. TCRdb provides this immuneACCESS table in a form limited to in-frame rearrangements. Some clones are lacking; in checked studies, under half of them reflect an unresolved V gene, and why the rest are absent is not known. The V and J calls and clone size come from that table; D and trimming were worked out from the DNA. A total of 130,000 or so clones appear in this sample, 82% of them only once. The ten biggest clones cover roughly 8% of the sample.

Recombination connected TRBV14 to TRBJ1-1; no D gene is confidently identified. Sequenced: PBMCs. The receptor was isolated from a woman aged 45 to 65 in good health and CMV-seropositive. The CDR3 region: CASSQDPGYTEAFF. The nucleotides are TGTGCCAGCAGCCAAGACCCCGGTTACACTGAAGCTTTCTTT.